This is a list of T cell receptor beta chains from one sample in a study of PD-1 blockade in classical Hodgkin lymphoma. Produced via immunoSEQ multiplex PCR; TCRdb's table is partial and in-frame only. The data contain 50,000 to 65,000 clones, about 90% of them seen just once; the ten biggest clones take up approximately 10%. Sequencing used peripheral blood mononuclear cells (PBMCs), obtained before the fourth cycle of nivolumab. The receptors were sampled from a human donor with classical Hodgkin lymphoma. The CDR3 runs from the conserved cysteine through the conserved F or W. A D gene is named only where the DNA matches it firmly. The size of a clone is reported for some rows only, either as once, few or many, or as a class for expanded clones.

- | - | TRBJ1-5 | TRBV28 | CASSWAPSQPQHF | TGTGCCAGCAGCTGGGCCCCGTCTCAGCCCCAGCATTTT
- | - | TRBJ1-6 | TRBV4-1 | CASSQEQADNSPLHF | TGCGCCAGCAGCCAAGAACAGGCTGATAATTCACCCCTCCACTTT
- | once | TRBJ1-6 | TRBV10-3 | CAIRAPPESSYNSPLHF | TGTGCCATCAGAGCTCCCCCAGAAAGCTCCTATAATTCACCCCTCCACTTT
- | - | TRBJ1-2 | TRBV7-2 | CASSSDRITYGYTF | TGTGCCAGCAGCTCCGACAGGATCACCTATGGCTACACCTTC
- | - | TRBJ2-7 | TRBV5-5 | CASSLVGRSYEQYF | TGTGCCAGCAGCTTAGTCGGGCGATCCTACGAGCAGTACTTC
- | - | TRBJ1-2 | TRBV28 | CASSFPVGGPLYGYTF | TGTGCCAGCAGTTTCCCCGTCGGGGGACCTTTATATGGCTACACCTTC
- | - | TRBJ2-7 | TRBV30 | CAWTRPLGNYEQYF | TGTGCCTGGACCCGCCCTTTAGGTAACTACGAGCAGTACTTC
TRBD1 | - | TRBJ2-2 | TRBV19 | CASKEGTAFTGELFF | TGTGCCAGTAAGGAAGGGACAGCATTCACCGGGGAGCTGTTTTTT
- | - | TRBJ1-5 | TRBV4-1 | CASSQEALSTYSNQPQHF | TGCGCCAGCAGCCAAGAGGCGTTGTCCACTTATAGCAATCAGCCCCAGCATTTT
- | - | TRBJ1-5 | TRBV30 | CAWSQGYPNQPQHF | TGTGCCTGGAGTCAGGGATACCCAAATCAGCCCCAGCATTTT